This T cell receptor beta chain stems from a study of shared clonotypes between healthy human individuals. General study results and limits: Non-shared clonotypes had lower generation probabilities than clonotypes shared by all four sorted-subset donors.

This clone came up once. Antigen specificity is unknown. This table comes from immunoSEQ multiplex PCR, and its TCRdb copy is limited to in-frame clones, with some not included. The data show about 2.4 million clones, 93% seen once. This receptor was obtained from a man younger than 35 in good health. Some clones in this sample may be carry-over from other donors' samples. Sample: naive CD4+ T cells from PBMCs. The subset denotes: CD45RA+ positively selected.

CDR3 DNA: TGTGCCAGCAGCTCAGGGGGCCAGGTTACGCAGTATTTT. This codes for CASSSGGQVTQYF. The genes are TRBV11-2 and TRBJ2-3; 8 bases line up with TRBD1. Germline CDR1 SGHAT, CDR2 FQNNGV. V was pared by 4 bases and J by 8 bases, with 5 bases of the junction left unmatched. The CDR3 contains 13 residues.